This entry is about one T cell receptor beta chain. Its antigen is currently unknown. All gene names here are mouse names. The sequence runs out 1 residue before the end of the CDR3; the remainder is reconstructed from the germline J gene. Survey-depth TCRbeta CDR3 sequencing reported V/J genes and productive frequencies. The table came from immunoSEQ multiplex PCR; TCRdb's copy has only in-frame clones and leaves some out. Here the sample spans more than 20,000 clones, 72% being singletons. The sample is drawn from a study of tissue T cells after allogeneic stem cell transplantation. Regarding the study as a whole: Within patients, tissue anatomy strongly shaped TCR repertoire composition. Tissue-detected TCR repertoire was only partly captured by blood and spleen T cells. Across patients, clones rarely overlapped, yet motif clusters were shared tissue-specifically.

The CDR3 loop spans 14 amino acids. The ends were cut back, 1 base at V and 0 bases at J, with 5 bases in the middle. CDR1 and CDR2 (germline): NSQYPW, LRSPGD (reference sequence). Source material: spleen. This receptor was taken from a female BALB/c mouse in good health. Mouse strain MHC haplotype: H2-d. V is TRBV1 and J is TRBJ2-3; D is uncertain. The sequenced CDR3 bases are TGCACCTGCAGTGCAGGGGCTAGTGCAGAAACGCTGTAT. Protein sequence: CTCSAGASAETLY. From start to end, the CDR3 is CTCSAGASAETLYF.